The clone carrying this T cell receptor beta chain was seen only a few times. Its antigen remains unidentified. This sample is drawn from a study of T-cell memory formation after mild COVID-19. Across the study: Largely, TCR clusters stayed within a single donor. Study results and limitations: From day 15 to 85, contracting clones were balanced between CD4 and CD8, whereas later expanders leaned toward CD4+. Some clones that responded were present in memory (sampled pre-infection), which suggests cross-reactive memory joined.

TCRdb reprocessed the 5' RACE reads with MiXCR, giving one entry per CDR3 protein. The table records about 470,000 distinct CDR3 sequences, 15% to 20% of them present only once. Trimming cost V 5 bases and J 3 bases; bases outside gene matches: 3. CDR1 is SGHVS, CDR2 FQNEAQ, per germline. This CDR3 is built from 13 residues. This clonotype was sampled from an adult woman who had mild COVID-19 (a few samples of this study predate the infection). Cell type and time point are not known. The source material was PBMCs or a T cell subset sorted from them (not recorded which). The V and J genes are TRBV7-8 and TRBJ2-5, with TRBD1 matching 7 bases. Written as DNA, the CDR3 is TGTGCCAGCAGCAGGGGGCCCAAAGAGACCCAGTACTTC. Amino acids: CASSRGPKETQYF. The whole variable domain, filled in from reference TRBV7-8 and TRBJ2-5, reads GAGVSQSPRYKVAKRGQDVALRCDPISGHVSLFWYQQALGQGPEFLTYFQNEAQLDKSGLPSDRFFAERPEGSVSTLKIQRTQQEDSAVYLCASSRGPKETQYFGPGTRLLVL.